A single sample gave rise to the 5 T cell receptor beta chains below, sequenced in a study of Ad26.COV2.S vaccination and SARS-CoV-2 variants (dated by TCRdb to 2020 to 2022). This specimen's time point label, per the study, means: individuals recovered from natural SARS-CoV-2 infection. Library creation used the immunoSEQ multiplex PCR assay. This immuneACCESS table, as held by TCRdb, lists in-frame sequences with V and J called but not all clones. Of the missing ones, under half trace to an unresolved V gene in checked studies; the others have no known cause. This sample comprises 300,000 to 450,000 clones, about 92% of them detected only once. The ten largest clones capture roughly 3.9% of the sample. Sequences were derived from peripheral blood, sampled after recovery from COVID-19. The source is a human donor who had recovered from COVID-19.

This clone was seen once. The chain carries TRBV6-5 and TRBJ1-2; 7 nucleotides line up with TRBD1. The CDR3 consists of 15 residues. Germline CDR1 is MNHEY and CDR2 is SVGAGI. Trimming at V came to 7 bases and at J to 4 bases, leaving 12 bases not matched to a gene. The CDR3 DNA follows: TGTGCCAGCAACCAAGGGCCGACAGGGTCCTATGGCTACACCTTC. Encoded protein: CASNQGPTGSYGYTF.

V gene TRBV11-2 combines with J gene TRBJ1-1, with TRBD1 as a possible D gene (6 bases). The germline CDR1 and CDR2 sequences are SGHAT and FQNNGV. The V end was cut by 1 base, the J end by 6 bases, with 15 bases between. The CDR3 runs to 15 residues. The CDR3 loop reads CASSLVRGVFPEAFF. CDR3 bases: TGTGCCAGCAGCTTAGTGAGGGGGGTATTCCCTGAAGCTTTCTTT.

This chain joins TRBV9 and TRBJ1-3, with 7 bases aligning to TRBD1. Germline lookup yields CDR1 SGDLS and CDR2 YYNGEE. The CDR3 extends over 16 amino acids. Trimming removed 3 bases from V and 2 bases from J; junction bases left unmatched: 8. The CDR3 spells CASSDPRTGPGNTIYF. The CDR3 DNA reads as TGTGCCAGCAGCGACCCACGGACAGGTCCTGGAAACACCATATATTTT.

The gene calls are TRBV9 and TRBJ2-3; D may be TRBD1 (6 bases). The CDR3 covers 14 residues. Germline V gives CDR1 SGDLS, CDR2 YYNGEE. V was shortened by 2 bases and J by 6 bases, with 13 bases between the two germline ends. The CDR3 DNA is TGTGCCAGCAGCGTTGAGGGGGTATGGGATACGCAGTATTTT. Protein sequence: CASSVEGVWDTQYF.

This clone showed up just once. The chain has TRBV3-1 (or the pseudogene TRBV3-2) and TRBJ2-1; D possibly matches TRBD1 or TRBD2 (6 bases each). With 3 bases removed from V and 7 bases from J, the gap between germline ends came to 10 bases. The germline V gene has CDR1 LGHDT and CDR2 YNNKEL (reference sequence). The CDR3 has 13 residues. Here the CDR3 DNA reads TGTGCCAGCAGCCACGGGGGCGCGAATGAGCAGTTCTTC. This sequence encodes CASSHGGANEQFF.